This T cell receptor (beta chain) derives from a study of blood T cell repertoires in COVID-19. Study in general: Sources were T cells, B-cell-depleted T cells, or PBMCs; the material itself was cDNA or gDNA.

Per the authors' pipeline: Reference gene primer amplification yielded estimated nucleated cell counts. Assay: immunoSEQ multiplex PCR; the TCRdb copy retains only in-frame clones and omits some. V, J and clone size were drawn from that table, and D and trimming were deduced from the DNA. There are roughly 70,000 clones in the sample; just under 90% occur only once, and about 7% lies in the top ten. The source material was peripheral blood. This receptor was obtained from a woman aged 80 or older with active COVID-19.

CDR3 residues: CASSGLTGGQETQYF. The CDR3 nucleotides read TGTGCCAGCAGCGGCCTGACAGGGGGCCAAGAGACCCAGTACTTC. This chain uses TRBV5-6 with TRBJ2-5; the match to TRBD1 covers 9 bases. J was trimmed by 1 base and V by 4 bases; bases with no gene match: 5. This CDR3 contains 15 residues. Germline V gene lookup returns CDR1 SGHDT and CDR2 YYEEEE. Full variable domain (outside the CDR3, taken from reference TRBV5-6 and TRBJ2-5): DAGVTQSPTHLIKTRGQQVTLRCSPKSGHDTVSWYQQALGQGPQFIFQYYEEEERQRGNFPDRFSGHQFPNYSSELNVNALLLGDSALYLCASSGLTGGQETQYFGPGTRLLVL.